Below, 18 T cell receptor beta chains from the same sample are listed, as sequenced in a study of T cells after yellow fever vaccination. Via MiXCR, TCRdb re-called the 5' RACE reads, giving one row per CDR3 protein. The table shows 15,000 or so distinct CDR3 sequences, with 6% to 9.5% occurring only once. The sequences come from PBMCs, either bulk or a sorted T-cell subset (CD4+, CD8+, memory, or dextramer-sorted; not recorded which), collected on the day of the yellow fever booster vaccination. Receptors were obtained from a man younger than 35 who received the YFV17D yellow fever vaccine.

This clonotype is termed medium-sized. The CDR3 DNA is TGCAGTGCTCCCGGGACTAGCAAAAACATTCAGTACTTC. Its translation: CSAPGTSKNIQYF. The chain carries TRBV20-1 and TRBJ2-4; 8 bases line up with TRBD2. Germline loops: CDR1 DFQATT, CDR2 SNEGSKA (reference sequence). The CDR3 totals 13 residues. V lost 5 bases to trimming and J lost 3 bases; unmatched junction nucleotides: 3.

At least ten counts were recorded for this clonotype. J is TRBJ1-4 and V is TRBV29-1; tentative D call: TRBD1 (5 bases). There are 11 residues in the CDR3. Between the trimmed V and J ends, which lost 7 bases and 8 bases, there was a span of 11 bases. Germline CDR1 and CDR2: SQVTM and ANQGSEA. The CDR3 here is CSAGQGEKLFF. In nucleotides, the CDR3 is TGCAGCGCTGGGCAGGGAGAAAAACTGTTTTTT.

This clonotype is categorized as medium-sized. CDR3 DNA: TGCGCCAGCAGCCAAGCGTCCACCGGGGAGCTGTTTTTT. This codes for CASSQASTGELFF. The V gene is TRBV4-1, the J gene TRBJ2-2; D ambiguous. The V and J ends lost 1 base and 4 bases respectively, with 4 bases between them. Germline loops: CDR1 MGHRA, CDR2 YSYEKL. There are 13 residues in the CDR3.

This clonotype occurred many times. The rearrangement joins TRBV5-1 to TRBJ2-3; 8 nucleotides agree with TRBD2. The CDR3 has 14 residues. Looked up from germline, CDR1 is SGHRS and CDR2 is YFSETQ. After removal of 2 bases from V and 4 bases from J, the junction contained 3 bases not matched to a gene. The CDR3 bases are TGCGCCAGCAGCTTCGGGGGGGCTGCAGATACGCAGTATTTT. It translates to CASSFGGAADTQYF. The complete variable domain, with remaining parts taken from reference TRBV5-1 and TRBJ2-3, reads KAGVTQTPRYLIKTRGQQVTLSCSPISGHRSVSWYQQTPGQGLQFLFEYFSETQRNKGNFPGRFSGRQFSNSRSEMNVSTLELGDSALYLCASSFGGAADTQYFGPGTRLTVL.

The chain links TRBV6-6 to TRBJ2-6; a weak D match, TRBD1 (5 bases). This CDR3 region has 15 residues. Trimming left V 6 bases short and J 4 bases short, with 13 bases between. Looked up from germline, CDR1 is MNHNY and CDR2 is SVGAGI (reference sequence). For the CDR3, the DNA is TGTGCCAGCAGCTGGTCTGGGGCCGGGGCCAACGTCCTGACTTTC. Encoded protein: CASSWSGAGANVLTF.

In its sample, this clonotype ranks as medium-sized. The chain recombines TRBV5-1 with TRBJ2-7; unclear D gene. Trimming left V 5 bases short and J 0 bases short, with 12 bases between. This CDR3 region has 14 residues. The germline CDR1 and CDR2 sequences are SGHRS and YFSETQ. The CDR3 DNA follows: TGCGCCAGCAGTCCTATACTCGGCTCCTACGAGCAGTACTTC. It is translated as CASSPILGSYEQYF.

This clonotype was detected ten times or more. This chain joins TRBV9 and TRBJ2-3; 11 nucleotides line up with TRBD2. V lost 4 bases, J lost 2 bases, and 3 bases stayed unmatched. The CDR3 is made up of 15 amino acids. Germline-derived CDR1 and CDR2 are SGDLS and YYNGEE. CDR3 sequence reads: CASSFSGGATDTQYF. CDR3 in DNA: TGTGCCAGCAGCTTTAGCGGGGGGGCCACAGATACGCAGTATTTT.

This clonotype has ten or more counts. This chain connects TRBV5-1 to TRBJ2-3; 7 bases fit TRBD2. Germline CDR1 reads SGHRS; CDR2 reads YFSETQ. With 4 bases clipped from V and 6 bases from J, the junction kept 11 bases outside the gene matches. The CDR3 covers 15 residues. In DNA form, the CDR3 reads TGCGCCAGCAGCCACCGGGACTACCCGCGGGATACGCAGTATTTT. Protein sequence: CASSHRDYPRDTQYF.

This clonotype came up many times. This chain joins TRBV6-5 and TRBJ1-2; D is perhaps TRBD1 (6 bases). The CDR3 totals 14 residues. The germline V gene encodes CDR1 MNHEY and CDR2 SVGAGI. V was cut by 7 bases and J by 4 bases, with 16 bases left in between. In DNA form, the CDR3 reads TGTGCCAGCAAACCAGGGGAGTGGGGCTATGGCTACACCTTC. It translates to CASKPGEWGYGYTF.

The table lists this clonotype with many counts. The chain links TRBV7-3 to TRBJ2-1, with 10 bases that match TRBD1. CDR3 length: 14 amino acids. Per the germline V gene, CDR1 is SGHTA and CDR2 is FQGTGA. V shed 3 bases, J shed 7 bases, and the junction held 3 bases outside the gene matches. CDR3 sequence: CASSFGTGENEQFF. The CDR3 region has the DNA TGTGCCAGCAGCTTTGGGACAGGGGAGAATGAGCAGTTCTTC.

This clonotype has at least ten counts. The V call is TRBV20-1, the J call TRBJ1-2; no firm D call. The CDR3 covers 13 residues. Trimming stripped 3 bases from V and 1 base from J, with 9 bases between. Germline CDR1 DFQATT, CDR2 SNEGSKA (reference sequence). The CDR3 sequence is CSASADNNYGYTF. For the CDR3, the DNA is TGCAGTGCTAGCGCAGATAATAACTATGGCTACACCTTC.

This clonotype is classed as medium-sized (0.01 to 0.1%). The chain employs TRBV5-1 and TRBJ2-1, with D tentatively TRBD2 (6 bases). Germline V gene lookup returns CDR1 SGHRS and CDR2 YFSETQ. The V and J ends lost 0 bases and 7 bases respectively, with 8 bases between them. The CDR3 consists of 13 residues. CDR3 protein: CASSLAGGNEQFF. The CDR3 nucleotides read TGCGCCAGCAGCTTGGCCGGGGGAAATGAGCAGTTCTTC.

This clonotype has a count of ten or more. V gene TRBV11-2 combines with J gene TRBJ2-7; 7 bases are a match to TRBD1. Germline CDR1 SGHAT, CDR2 FQNNGV. The CDR3 is 14 residues long. The V and J ends lost 6 bases and 6 bases, in that order; junction bases with no gene match: 11. For the CDR3, the DNA is TGTGCCAGCAGATACTCAACAGGGGCCGGCGAGCAGTACTTC. It codes for CASRYSTGAGEQYF.

The V and J genes are TRBV6-5 and TRBJ2-7; 7 nucleotides line up with TRBD2. Trimming removed 4 bases from V and 3 bases from J; junction bases left unmatched: 3. Germline assignment: CDR1 MNHEY and CDR2 SVGAGI. The CDR3 totals 13 residues. The CDR3 sequence: CASSLGGGYEQYF. The CDR3 DNA follows: TGTGCCAGCAGTTTGGGGGGGGGCTACGAGCAGTACTTC.

Ten or more counts support this clonotype. Written as DNA, the CDR3 is TGTGCCAGCAGTACAGGGGTTTATGGAAACACCATATATTTT. It translates to CASSTGVYGNTIYF. The chain carries TRBV6-5 and TRBJ1-3, with 7 bases aligning to TRBD1. Germline V gene sequence: CDR1 MNHEY, CDR2 SVGAGI. This CDR3 has 14 residues. The trim removed 5 bases at V and 3 bases at J, leaving 4 bases unmatched.

This clonotype was observed many times. The chain links TRBV24-1 to TRBJ1-2; no definite D call. Germline-derived CDR1 and CDR2 are KGHDR and SFDVKD. The CDR3 consists of 14 residues. The V gene lost 4 bases and the J gene lost 8 bases, with 16 bases spanning the gap. The CDR3 DNA sequence: TGTGCCACCAGTGACGTTGGACGGATCTACGGCTACACCTTC. This encodes CATSDVGRIYGYTF.

By proportion, this clonotype is medium-sized. The chain has TRBV7-2 and TRBJ2-7; D is undetermined. The V and J ends lost 1 base and 4 bases respectively, with 8 bases between them. This CDR3 is built from 13 residues. From germline, CDR1 is SGHTA and CDR2 FQGNSA. This CDR3 reads CASSLEAEYEQYF. The CDR3 nucleotides are TGTGCCAGCAGCTTAGAGGCCGAGTACGAGCAGTACTTC. Full variable domain (missing parts from reference TRBV7-2 and TRBJ2-7): GAGVSQSPSNKVTEKGKDVELRCDPISGHTALYWYRQSLGQGLEFLIYFQGNSAPDKSGLPSDRFSAERTGGSVSTLTIQRTQQEDSAVYLCASSLEAEYEQYFGPGTRLTVT.

This clonotype was detected ten times or more. The V and J genes are TRBV12-3 or TRBV12-4 and TRBJ1-1; D unresolved. The CDR3 loop spans 10 amino acids. V lost 6 bases to trimming and J lost 4 bases, with 3 bases between them. In DNA form, the CDR3 reads TGTGCCAGCAGGGGCACTGAAGCTTTCTTT. Translating it yields CASRGTEAFF.